The T cell receptor beta chain described here comes from a study of tumor-infiltrating lymphocytes in primary liver carcinoma. General study points: Blood had a significantly lower top-250-clone fraction than tumors did (p = 0.039).

The CDR3 sequence is 11 residues long. V was trimmed by 10 bases and J by 8 bases, leaving 12 bases between them. CDR1 and CDR2 (germline): SEHNR, FQNEAQ (reference sequence). Starting material of about 0.45 ug total RNA yielded TCR beta cDNA via a constant-region primer. Each TCR beta library was derived from three nested multiplex PCR rounds that employed slightly modified ARM-PCR. The study ran its first two PCR rounds for about 11 cycles each, using TRBV1-TRBV30 forward primers and a C-beta reverse primer. TCRdb reprocessed the multiplex PCR reads with MiXCR, giving one entry per CDR3 protein. Of fewer than 70,000 distinct CDR3 sequences in the sample, about two thirds were seen once. Without any cell sorting, about 18-30 mg of bulk tissue yielded co-extracted RNA and DNA. With regard to this clonotype: Its cognate antigen is unknown. A clone one base away is much larger, so this may be a read error.

J is TRBJ2-1 and V is TRBV7-9; no clear D gene. The sequencing sample was made of liver tumor tissue from sampling region 2. Subset: tumor region T2, inferior pole. This receptor was taken from a man aged 35 to 55 with primary liver carcinoma and hepatitis B virus infection. CDR3 loop: CATHYADEQFF. Here the CDR3 DNA reads TGTGCCACCCACTACGCTGATGAGCAGTTCTTC.